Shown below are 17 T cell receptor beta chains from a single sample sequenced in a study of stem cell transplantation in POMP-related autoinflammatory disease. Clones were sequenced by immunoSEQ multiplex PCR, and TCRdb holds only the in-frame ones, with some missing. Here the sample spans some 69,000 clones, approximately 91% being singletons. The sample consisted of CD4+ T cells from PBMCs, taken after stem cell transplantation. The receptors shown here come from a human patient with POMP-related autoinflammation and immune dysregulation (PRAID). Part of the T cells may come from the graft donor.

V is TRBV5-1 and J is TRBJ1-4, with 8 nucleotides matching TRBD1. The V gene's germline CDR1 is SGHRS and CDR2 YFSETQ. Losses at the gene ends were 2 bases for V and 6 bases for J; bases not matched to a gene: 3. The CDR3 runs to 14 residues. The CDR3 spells CASSFTGGHEKLFF. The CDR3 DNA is TGCGCCAGCAGCTTCACAGGGGGTCATGAAAAACTGTTTTTT. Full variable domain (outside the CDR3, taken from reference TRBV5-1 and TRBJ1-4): KAGVTQTPRYLIKTRGQQVTLSCSPISGHRSVSWYQQTPGQGLQFLFEYFSETQRNKGNFPGRFSGRQFSNSRSEMNVSTLELGDSALYLCASSFTGGHEKLFFGSGTQLSVL.

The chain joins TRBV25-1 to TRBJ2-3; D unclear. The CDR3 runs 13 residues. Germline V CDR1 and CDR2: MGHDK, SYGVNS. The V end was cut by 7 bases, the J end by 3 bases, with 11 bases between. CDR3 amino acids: CASNGWWTDTQYF. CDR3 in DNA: TGTGCCAGCAATGGGTGGTGGACAGATACGCAGTATTTT.

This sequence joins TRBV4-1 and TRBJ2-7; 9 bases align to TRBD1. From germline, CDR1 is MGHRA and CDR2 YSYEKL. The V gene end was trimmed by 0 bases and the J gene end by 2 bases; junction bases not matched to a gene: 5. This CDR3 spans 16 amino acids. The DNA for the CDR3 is TGCGCCAGCAGCCAAGAAAAAAGGGACAGGGCCTACGAGCAGTACTTC. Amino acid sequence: CASSQEKRDRAYEQYF.

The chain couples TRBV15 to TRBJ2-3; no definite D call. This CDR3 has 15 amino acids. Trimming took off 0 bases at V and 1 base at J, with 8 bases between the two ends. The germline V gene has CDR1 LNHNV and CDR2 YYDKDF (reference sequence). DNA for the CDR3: TGTGCCACCAGCAGAGATGGAAGGGGCACAGATACGCAGTATTTT. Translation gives CATSRDGRGTDTQYF.

In DNA, the CDR3 is TGTGCCAGCAGCCCGGGGGCCCACACTGAAGCTTTCTTT. Translated: CASSPGAHTEAFF. This chain uses TRBV3-1 (or the pseudogene TRBV3-2) with TRBJ1-1, with D possibly TRBD1 on 6 matching bases. The CDR3 covers 13 residues. The V and J ends lost 4 bases and 3 bases respectively, with 9 bases between them. Germline V gives CDR1 LGHDT, CDR2 YNNKEL (reference sequence).

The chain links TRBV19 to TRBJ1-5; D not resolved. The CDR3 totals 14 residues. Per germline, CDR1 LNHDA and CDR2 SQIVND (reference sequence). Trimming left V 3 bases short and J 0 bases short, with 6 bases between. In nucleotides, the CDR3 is TGTGCCAGTAGTATGGGGTTTAGCAATCAGCCCCAGCATTTT. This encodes CASSMGFSNQPQHF.

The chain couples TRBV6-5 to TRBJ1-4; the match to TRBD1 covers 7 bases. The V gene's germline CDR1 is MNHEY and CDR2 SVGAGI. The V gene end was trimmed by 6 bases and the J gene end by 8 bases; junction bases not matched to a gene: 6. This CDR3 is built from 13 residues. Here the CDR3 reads CASRTGQGEKLFF. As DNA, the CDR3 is TGTGCCAGCAGGACAGGGCAGGGAGAAAAACTGTTTTTT.

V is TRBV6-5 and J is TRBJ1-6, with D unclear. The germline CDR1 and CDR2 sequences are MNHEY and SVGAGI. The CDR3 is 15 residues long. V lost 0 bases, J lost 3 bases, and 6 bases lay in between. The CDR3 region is CASSYSNSYNSPLHF. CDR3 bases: TGTGCCAGCAGTTACTCGAACAGCTATAATTCACCCCTCCACTTT.

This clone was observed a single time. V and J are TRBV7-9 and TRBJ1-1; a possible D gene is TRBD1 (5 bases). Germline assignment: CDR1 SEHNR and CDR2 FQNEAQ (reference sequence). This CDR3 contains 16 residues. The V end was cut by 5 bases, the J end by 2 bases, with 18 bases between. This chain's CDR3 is CASSRLRQTRNTEAFF. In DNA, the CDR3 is TGTGCCAGCAGCCGCCTTCGACAGACCCGAAACACTGAAGCTTTCTTT.

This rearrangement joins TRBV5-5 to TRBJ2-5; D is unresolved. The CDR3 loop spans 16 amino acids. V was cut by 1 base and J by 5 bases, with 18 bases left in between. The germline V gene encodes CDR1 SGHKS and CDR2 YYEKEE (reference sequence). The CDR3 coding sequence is TGTGCCAGCAGCTTGATGGCTTATGAATTTCGGGAGACCCAGTACTTC. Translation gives CASSLMAYEFRETQYF.

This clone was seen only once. CDR3 sequence: CASRLPKAGGLTDTQYF. The CDR3 DNA reads as TGTGCAAGTCGCTTACCCAAAGCGGGGGGGCTCACAGATACGCAGTATTTT. V is TRBV12-2 and J is TRBJ2-3; the table's D gene call, TRBD2, was not cross checked with the DNA. TRBV12-2 is reported as a pseudogene. The CDR3 extends over 17 amino acids.

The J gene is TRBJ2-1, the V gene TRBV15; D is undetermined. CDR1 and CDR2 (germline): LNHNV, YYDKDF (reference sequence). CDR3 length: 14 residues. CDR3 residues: CATERSRAYNEQFF. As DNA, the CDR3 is TGTGCTACCGAGAGGAGCCGAGCCTACAATGAGCAGTTCTTC.

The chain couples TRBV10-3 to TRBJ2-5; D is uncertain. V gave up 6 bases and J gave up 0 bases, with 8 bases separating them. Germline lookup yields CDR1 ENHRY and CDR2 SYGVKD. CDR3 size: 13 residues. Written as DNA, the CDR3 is TGTGCCATCAGGGAAGCATACCAAGAGACCCAGTACTTC. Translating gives CAIREAYQETQYF.

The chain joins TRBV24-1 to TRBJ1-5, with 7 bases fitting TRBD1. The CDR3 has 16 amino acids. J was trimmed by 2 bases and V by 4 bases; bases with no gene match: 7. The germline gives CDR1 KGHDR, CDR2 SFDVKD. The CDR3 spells CATSDRGQVGNQPQHF. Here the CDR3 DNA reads TGTGCCACCAGTGACCGTGGACAGGTCGGCAATCAGCCCCAGCATTTT.

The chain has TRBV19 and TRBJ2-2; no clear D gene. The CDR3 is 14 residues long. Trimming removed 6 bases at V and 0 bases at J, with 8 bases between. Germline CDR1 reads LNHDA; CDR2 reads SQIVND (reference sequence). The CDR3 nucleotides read TGTGCCAGTAGGCCGGTGTCGAACACCGGGGAGCTGTTTTTT. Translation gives CASRPVSNTGELFF.

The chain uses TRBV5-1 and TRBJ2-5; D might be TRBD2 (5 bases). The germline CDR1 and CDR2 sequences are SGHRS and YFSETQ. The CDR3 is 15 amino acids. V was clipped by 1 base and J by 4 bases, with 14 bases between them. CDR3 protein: CASSLNGLSGETQYF. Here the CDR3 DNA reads TGCGCCAGCAGCTTGAACGGGCTAAGCGGAGAGACCCAGTACTTC. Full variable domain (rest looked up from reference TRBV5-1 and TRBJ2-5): KAGVTQTPRYLIKTRGQQVTLSCSPISGHRSVSWYQQTPGQGLQFLFEYFSETQRNKGNFPGRFSGRQFSNSRSEMNVSTLELGDSALYLCASSLNGLSGETQYFGPGTRLLVL.

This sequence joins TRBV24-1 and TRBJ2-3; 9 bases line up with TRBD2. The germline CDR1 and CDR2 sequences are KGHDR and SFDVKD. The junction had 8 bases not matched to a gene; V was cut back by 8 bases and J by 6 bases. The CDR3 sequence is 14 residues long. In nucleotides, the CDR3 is TGTGCCACCAAGGCTAGCGGGACTCATGATACGCAGTATTTT. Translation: CATKASGTHDTQYF.